The sequence of this T cell receptor beta chain was determined in a study of siplizumab effects on memory and regulatory T cells. On this clone itself: Its matching antigen is unknown.

Generated by immunoSEQ multiplex PCR, the TCRdb table keeps only in-frame clones and is missing some. The data contain 85,000 to 90,000 clones, 70% to 90% of them singletons. General study points: Proliferating clones, CD4+ or CD8+, lacked an assignable naive or memory phenotype in roughly 75-97% of cases. Mean Treg-derived proportions of mappable alloreactive CD4+ clones were approximately 69% for siplizumab and 26.9% for controls.

Germline assignment: CDR1 SGHVS and CDR2 FQNEAQ. V was clipped by 5 bases and J by 2 bases, with 16 bases between them. This CDR3 contains 15 residues. The sequenced sample was CD4+ T cells sorted from blood. The source is a human donor in good health. The genes are TRBV7-8 and TRBJ2-7, with D perhaps matching TRBD1 (6 bases). CDR3 amino acids: CASSPQPGATYEQYF. In DNA, the CDR3 is TGTGCCAGCAGCCCCCAGCCAGGGGCGACCTACGAGCAGTACTTC.